Below, one TCR beta chain is given with its context. The antigen is undetermined. The sample originates from a study of blood T cells in healthy people across ages. General study findings and limits: In these data, TCR beta diversity tracked strongly with naive T cell percentage.

Sample-barcoded 5' priming and a J-beta primer mix drove a second PCR of about 6 to 12 cycles. A template-switch adaptor with 12 random nucleotides tagged each cDNA molecule. Each CDR3 protein gets one entry after TCRdb re-called the 5' RACE reads with MiXCR. The sample has some 1.6 million distinct CDR3 sequences, about 31% seen once. Trimming cost V 0 bases and J 3 bases; bases outside gene matches: 9. Germline V gene data show CDR1 as SGHRS and CDR2 as YFSETQ. The CDR3 consists of 17 residues. The chain recombines TRBV5-1 with TRBJ2-3; TRBD1 agrees at 8 bases. This TCR was sampled from a woman in her thirties in good health. Sequenced: blood. The CDR3 loop is CASSLEVVTGGTDTQYF. For the CDR3, the DNA is TGCGCCAGCAGCTTGGAGGTTGTCACAGGGGGAACAGATACGCAGTATTTT.